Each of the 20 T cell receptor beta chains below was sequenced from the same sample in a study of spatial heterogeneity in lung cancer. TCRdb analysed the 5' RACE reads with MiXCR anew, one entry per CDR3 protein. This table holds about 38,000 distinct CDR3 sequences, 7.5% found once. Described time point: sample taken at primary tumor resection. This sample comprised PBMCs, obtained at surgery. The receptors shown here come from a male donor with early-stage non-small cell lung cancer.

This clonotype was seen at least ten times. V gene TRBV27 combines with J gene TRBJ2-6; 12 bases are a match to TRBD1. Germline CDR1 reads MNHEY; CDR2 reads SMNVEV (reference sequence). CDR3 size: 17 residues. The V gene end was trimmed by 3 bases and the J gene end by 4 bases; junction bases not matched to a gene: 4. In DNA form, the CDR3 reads TGTGCCAGCAGTTTGGGACAGGGGGCTGGCGGGGCCAACGTCCTGACTTTC. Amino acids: CASSLGQGAGGANVLTF. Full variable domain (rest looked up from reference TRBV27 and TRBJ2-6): EAQVTQNPRYLITVTGKKLTVTCSQNMNHEYMSWYRQDPGLGLRQIYYSMNVEVTDKGDVPEGYKVSRKEKRNFPLILESPSPNQTSLYFCASSLGQGAGGANVLTFGAGSRLTVL.

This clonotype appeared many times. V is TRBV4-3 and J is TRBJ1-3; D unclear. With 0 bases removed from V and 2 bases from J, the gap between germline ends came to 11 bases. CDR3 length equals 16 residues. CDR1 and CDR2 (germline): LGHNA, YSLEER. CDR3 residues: CASSQDLAGPGNTIYF. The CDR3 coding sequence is TGCGCCAGCAGCCAAGATCTGGCGGGTCCTGGAAACACCATATATTTT.

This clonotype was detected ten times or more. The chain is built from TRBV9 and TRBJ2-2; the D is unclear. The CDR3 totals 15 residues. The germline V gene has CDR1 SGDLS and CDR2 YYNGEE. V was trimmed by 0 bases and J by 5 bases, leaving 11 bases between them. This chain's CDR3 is CASSVVALWTGELFF. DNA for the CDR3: TGTGCCAGCAGCGTAGTAGCCCTATGGACCGGGGAGCTGTTTTTT.

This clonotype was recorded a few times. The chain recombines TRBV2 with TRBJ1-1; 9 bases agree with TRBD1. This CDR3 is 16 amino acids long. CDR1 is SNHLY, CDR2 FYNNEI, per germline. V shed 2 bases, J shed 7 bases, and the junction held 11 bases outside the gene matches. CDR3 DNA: TGTGCCAGCAGTGAACCGGGACAGGGTCTTGGAGGTGAAGCTTTCTTT. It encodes CASSEPGQGLGGEAFF. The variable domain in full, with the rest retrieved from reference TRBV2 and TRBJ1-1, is EPEVTQTPSHQVTQMGQEVILRCVPISNHLYFYWYRQILGQKVEFLVSFYNNEISEKSEIFDDQFSVERPDGSNFTLKIRSTKLEDSAMYFCASSEPGQGLGGEAFFGQGTRLTVV.

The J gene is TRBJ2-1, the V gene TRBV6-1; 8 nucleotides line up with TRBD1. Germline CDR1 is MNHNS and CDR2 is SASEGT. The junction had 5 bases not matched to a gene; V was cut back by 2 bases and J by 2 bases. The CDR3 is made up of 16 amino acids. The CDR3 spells CASSESIQGAYNEQFF. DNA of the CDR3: TGTGCCAGCAGTGAAAGTATACAGGGGGCCTACAATGAGCAGTTCTTC.

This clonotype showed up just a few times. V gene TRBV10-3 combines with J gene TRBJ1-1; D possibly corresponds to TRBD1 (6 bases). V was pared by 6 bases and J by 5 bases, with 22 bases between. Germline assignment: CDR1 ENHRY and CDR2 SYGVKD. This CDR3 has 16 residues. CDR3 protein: CAISKAQGTGETEAFF. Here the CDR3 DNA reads TGTGCCATCAGCAAAGCACAGGGTACGGGGGAAACTGAAGCTTTCTTT.

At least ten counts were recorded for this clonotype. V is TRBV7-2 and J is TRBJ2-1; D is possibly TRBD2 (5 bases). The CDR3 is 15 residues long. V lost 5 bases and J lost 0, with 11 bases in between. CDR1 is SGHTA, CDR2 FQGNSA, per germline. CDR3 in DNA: TGTGCCAGCAGCGCCGGACTGATCTCCTACAATGAGCAGTTCTTC. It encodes CASSAGLISYNEQFF.

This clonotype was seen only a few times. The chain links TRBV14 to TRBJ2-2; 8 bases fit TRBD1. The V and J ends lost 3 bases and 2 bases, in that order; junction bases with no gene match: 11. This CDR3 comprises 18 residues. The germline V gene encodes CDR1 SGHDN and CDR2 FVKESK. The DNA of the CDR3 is TGTGCCAGCAGCCACCGACAGGGGAGGACTATTAACACCGGGGAGCTGTTTTTT. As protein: CASSHRQGRTINTGELFF.

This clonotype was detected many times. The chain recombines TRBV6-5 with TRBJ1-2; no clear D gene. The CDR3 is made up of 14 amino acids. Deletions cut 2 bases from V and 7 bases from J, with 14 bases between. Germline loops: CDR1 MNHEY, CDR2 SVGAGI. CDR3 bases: TGTGCCAGCAGTTACGGAGGAGGGATCCTTGGCTACACCTTC. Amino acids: CASSYGGGILGYTF.

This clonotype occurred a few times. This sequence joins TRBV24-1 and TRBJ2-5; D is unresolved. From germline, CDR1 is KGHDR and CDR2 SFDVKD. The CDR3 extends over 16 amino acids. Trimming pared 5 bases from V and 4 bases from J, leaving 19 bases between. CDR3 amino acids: CATSVLGKSSGETQYF. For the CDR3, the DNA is TGTGCCACCAGTGTCTTGGGTAAAAGTTCGGGAGAGACCCAGTACTTC.

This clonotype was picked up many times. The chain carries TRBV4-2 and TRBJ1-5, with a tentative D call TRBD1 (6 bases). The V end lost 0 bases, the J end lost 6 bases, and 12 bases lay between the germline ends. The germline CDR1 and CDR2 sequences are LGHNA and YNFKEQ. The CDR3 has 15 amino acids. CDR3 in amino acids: CASSQDAQGTQPQHF. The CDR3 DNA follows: TGTGCCAGCAGCCAAGACGCACAGGGAACTCAGCCCCAGCATTTT.

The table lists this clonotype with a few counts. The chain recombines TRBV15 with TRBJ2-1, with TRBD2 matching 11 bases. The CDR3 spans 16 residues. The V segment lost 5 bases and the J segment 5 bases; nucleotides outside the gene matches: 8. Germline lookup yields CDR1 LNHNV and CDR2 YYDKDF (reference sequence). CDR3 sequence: CATSGNPSGGNNEQFF. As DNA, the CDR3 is TGTGCCACCAGCGGGAACCCTAGCGGGGGGAACAATGAGCAGTTCTTC.

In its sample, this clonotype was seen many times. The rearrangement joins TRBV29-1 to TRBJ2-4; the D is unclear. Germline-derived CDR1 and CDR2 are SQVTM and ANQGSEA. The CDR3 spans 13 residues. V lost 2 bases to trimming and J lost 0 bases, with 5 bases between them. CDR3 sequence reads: CSVEQPAKNIQYF. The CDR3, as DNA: TGCAGCGTTGAACAGCCAGCCAAAAACATTCAGTACTTC.

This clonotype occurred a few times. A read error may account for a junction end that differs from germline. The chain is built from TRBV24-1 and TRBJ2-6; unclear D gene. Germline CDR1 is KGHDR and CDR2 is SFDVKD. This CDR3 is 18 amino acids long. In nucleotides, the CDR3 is TGTGCCACCAGCGATTCGCCCGGGTCCTTATGGGGGGCCAACGTCCTGACTTTC. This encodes CATSDSPGSLWGANVLTF.

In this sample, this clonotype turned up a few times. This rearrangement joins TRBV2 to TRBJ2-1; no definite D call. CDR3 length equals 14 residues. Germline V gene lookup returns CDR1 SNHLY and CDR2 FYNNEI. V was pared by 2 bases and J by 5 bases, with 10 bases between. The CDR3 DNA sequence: TGTGCCAGCAGTGAAAGGGTTCGGGACAATGAGCAGTTCTTC. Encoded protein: CASSERVRDNEQFF.

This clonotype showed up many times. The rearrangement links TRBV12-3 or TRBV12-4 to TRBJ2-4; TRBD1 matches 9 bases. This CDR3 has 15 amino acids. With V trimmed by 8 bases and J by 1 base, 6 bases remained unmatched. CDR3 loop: CASLSGTGAKNIQYF. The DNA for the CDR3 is TGTGCCAGCCTATCCGGGACAGGGGCCAAAAACATTCAGTACTTC.

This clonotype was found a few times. The CDR3 DNA reads as TGCGCCAGCAAAAGGGAGAATGAGCAGTTCTTC. Its translation is CASKRENEQFF. This chain uses TRBV5-1 with TRBJ2-1, with D possibly TRBD2 on 5 matching bases. The germline V gene encodes CDR1 SGHRS and CDR2 YFSETQ. The ends were cut back, 6 bases at V and 7 bases at J, with 8 bases in the middle. The CDR3 is 11 residues long.

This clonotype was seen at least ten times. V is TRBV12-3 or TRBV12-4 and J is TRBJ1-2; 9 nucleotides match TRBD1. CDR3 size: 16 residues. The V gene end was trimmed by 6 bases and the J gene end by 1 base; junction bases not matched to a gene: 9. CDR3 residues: CASSPDRGVGNYGYTF. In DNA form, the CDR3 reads TGTGCCAGCAGCCCGGACAGGGGCGTAGGTAACTATGGCTACACCTTC.

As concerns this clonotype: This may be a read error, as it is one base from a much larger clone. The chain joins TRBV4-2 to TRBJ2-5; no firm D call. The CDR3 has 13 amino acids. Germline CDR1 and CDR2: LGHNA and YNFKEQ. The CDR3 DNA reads TGTGTCAGCAGCCAAAACTTGCAAGAGACCCAGTACTTC. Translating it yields CVSSQNLQETQYF.

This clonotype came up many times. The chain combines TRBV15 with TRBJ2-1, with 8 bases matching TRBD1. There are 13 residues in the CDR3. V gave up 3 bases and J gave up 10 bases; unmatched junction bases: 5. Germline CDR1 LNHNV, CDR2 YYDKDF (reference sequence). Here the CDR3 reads CATSSHRGREQFF. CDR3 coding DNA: TGTGCCACCAGCAGCCACAGGGGGAGGGAGCAGTTCTTC.